This T cell receptor (beta chain) was captured in a study of blood T cell repertoires in COVID-19. Study details: T cells, B-cell-depleted T cells, or PBMCs supplied cDNA or gDNA.

Authors' data handling: Amplification with reference gene primers provided the estimates of nucleated cell counts. Sequencing used immunoSEQ multiplex PCR; TCRdb keeps in-frame clones, though not all of them. V and J calls and clone size are copied from that table; D and trimming were computed from the DNA. The data show around 78,000 clones, 90% seen once. The TCR comes from a woman aged 50 to 65 in a cohort sampled during active COVID-19. Sequencing was done on a sample of peripheral blood.

The CDR3: CASSLPGPGTSGYTDTQYF. The DNA for the CDR3 is TGTGCCAGCAGTTTACCGGGTCCCGGGACTAGCGGTTACACAGATACGCAGTATTTT. This sequence joins TRBV28 and TRBJ2-3; 11 nucleotides match TRBD2. J gave up 2 bases and V 2 bases, and 12 bases lay outside the gene matches. The length of the CDR3 is 19 residues. Germline V gene sequence: CDR1 MDHEN, CDR2 SYDVKM.